Following are 28 T cell receptor beta chains from one sample sequenced in a study of cytomegalovirus exposure and HLA in healthy donors. PCR involved 60 Vbeta and 13 Jbeta primers. Produced via immunoSEQ multiplex PCR; TCRdb's table is partial and in-frame only. The sample has roughly 100,000 clones; roughly four fifths are singletons. Sequenced: PBMCs. These receptors originate from a young man in good health and CMV-seropositive.

The CDR3 region is CASSPRRTSGTTDTQYF. CDR3 in DNA: TGCGCCAGCAGCCCACGAAGGACTAGCGGGACCACAGATACGCAGTATTTT. This rearrangement joins TRBV5-1 to TRBJ2-3; 12 nucleotides match TRBD2. V shed 4 bases and J 2 bases; nucleotides not matched to a gene: 8. Germline values: CDR1 SGHRS, CDR2 YFSETQ. The CDR3 extends over 17 amino acids.

CDR3 loop: CASLAREASNEQFF. CDR3 DNA: TGTGCCAGCCTAGCGCGGGAGGCCTCCAATGAGCAGTTCTTC. The rearrangement joins TRBV2 to TRBJ2-1; the match to TRBD2 covers 8 bases. Per germline, CDR1 SNHLY and CDR2 FYNNEI. CDR3 length: 14 amino acids. The V and J ends lost 8 bases and 6 bases, in that order; junction bases with no gene match: 9.

The V gene is TRBV7-2, the J gene TRBJ2-2; 9 nucleotides match TRBD2. The length of the CDR3 is 17 residues. The V gene's germline CDR1 is SGHTA and CDR2 FQGNSA. The J segment lost 2 bases and the V segment lost 1 base, leaving 5 bases of the junction unmatched. The CDR3 spells CASSLVLLAGNTGELFF. DNA for the CDR3: TGTGCCAGCAGCTTAGTTCTCCTAGCGGGAAACACCGGGGAGCTGTTTTTT.

The chain links TRBV5-4 to TRBJ2-6; 8 bases line up with TRBD2. Germline CDR1 SGHNT, CDR2 YYREEE (reference sequence). The V segment lost 4 bases and the J segment 0 bases; nucleotides outside the gene matches: 9. CDR3 length equals 18 residues. CDR3 sequence: CASSLPGTSTSGANVLTF. CDR3 coding DNA: TGTGCCAGCAGCCTGCCCGGGACTAGTACCTCTGGGGCCAACGTCCTGACTTTC. The variable domain in full, with the rest retrieved from reference TRBV5-4 and TRBJ2-6, is ETGVTQSPTHLIKTRGQQVTLRCSSQSGHNTVSWYQQALGQGPQFIFQYYREEENGRGNFPPRFSGLQFPNYSSELNVNALELDDSALYLCASSLPGTSTSGANVLTFGAGSRLTVL.

The J gene is TRBJ2-3, the V gene TRBV29-1; D not certain. CDR3 length: 13 residues. Trimming left V 2 bases short and J 3 bases short, with 9 bases between. The germline V gene encodes CDR1 SQVTM and CDR2 ANQGSEA. DNA of the CDR3: TGCAGCGTTGAACGCACTCTGACAGATACGCAGTATTTT. It specifies CSVERTLTDTQYF.

The chain has TRBV19 and TRBJ2-2, with D possibly being TRBD2 (5 bases). V was cut by 7 bases and J by 0 bases, with 9 bases left in between. Germline lookup yields CDR1 LNHDA and CDR2 SQIVND (reference sequence). CDR3 length equals 14 residues. CDR3 sequence: CASILAPNTGELFF. CDR3 DNA: TGTGCCAGTATCCTAGCTCCGAACACCGGGGAGCTGTTTTTT.

The chain links TRBV28 to TRBJ2-5; 14 bases map to TRBD2. This CDR3 spans 17 amino acids. Looked up from germline, CDR1 is MDHEN and CDR2 is SYDVKM. Trimming removed 6 bases from V and 1 base from J; junction bases left unmatched: 7. CDR3 protein: CASRDGTSGRGQETQYF. The CDR3, as DNA: TGTGCCAGCAGAGACGGGACTAGCGGGAGAGGCCAAGAGACCCAGTACTTC.

This chain connects TRBV7-9 to TRBJ1-2; TRBD1 might be the D (6 bases). Germline V gene data show CDR1 as SEHNR and CDR2 as FQNEAQ (reference sequence). Trimming took 5 bases from V and 6 from J, leaving 13 bases between them. The CDR3 length is 13 residues. In DNA, the CDR3 is TGTGCCAGCAGCCTACAGGGCCTCAATGGCTACACCTTC. Amino acid sequence: CASSLQGLNGYTF.

The V and J genes are TRBV4-2 and TRBJ2-7; D is ambiguous. Trimming cost V 4 bases and J 6 bases, with 13 bases left between them. Germline V lookup: CDR1 LGHNA, CDR2 YNFKEQ. The CDR3 length is 13 residues. CDR3 amino acids: CASSPTGYSEQYF. The DNA of the CDR3 is TGTGCCAGCAGCCCAACCGGGTATTCCGAGCAGTACTTC.

The sample holds one count of this clone. V gene TRBV6-6 combines with J gene TRBJ2-5; possible D gene TRBD2, 5 bases. This CDR3 is built from 15 residues. Germline V gives CDR1 MNHNY, CDR2 SVGAGI (reference sequence). V was clipped by 2 bases and J by 3 bases, with 13 bases between them. CDR3 residues: CASSYGFSEEETQYF. CDR3 coding DNA: TGTGCCAGCAGTTACGGCTTTAGCGAGGAAGAGACCCAGTACTTC.

This chain links TRBV27 with TRBJ1-2; the D gene is possibly TRBD1 (5 bases). CDR3 size: 14 residues. V was cut by 4 bases and J by 6 bases, with 15 bases left in between. Germline CDR1 reads MNHEY; CDR2 reads SMNVEV (reference sequence). The CDR3: CASSSSGISDGYTF. CDR3 sequence (DNA): TGTGCCAGCAGTTCCTCAGGGATTTCAGATGGCTACACCTTC.

The chain combines TRBV28 with TRBJ1-1; D is unclear. Germline V CDR1 and CDR2: MDHEN, SYDVKM. The CDR3 extends over 11 amino acids. V was cut by 7 bases and J by 2 bases, with 5 bases left in between. The CDR3 DNA reads TGTGCCAGCACAGTAAACACTGAAGCTTTCTTT. It yields the protein CASTVNTEAFF.

V is TRBV5-4 and J is TRBJ1-5, with D possibly TRBD1 on 5 matching bases. Germline lookup yields CDR1 SGHNT and CDR2 YYREEE (reference sequence). V shed 9 bases and J shed 4 bases, with 20 bases lying between them. The CDR3 spans 15 residues. The CDR3 sequence is CATSPSGELNQPQHF. CDR3 DNA: TGTGCCACCAGTCCCTCGGGGGAACTTAATCAGCCCCAGCATTTT.

The rearrangement uses TRBV27 and TRBJ2-1; D possibly corresponds to TRBD1 (6 bases). V shed 2 bases and J shed 11 bases, with 13 bases lying between them. CDR3 length equals 13 residues. Germline assignment: CDR1 MNHEY and CDR2 SMNVEV (reference sequence). Here the CDR3 DNA reads TGTGCCAGCAGTTTAGCCTCGGGACAAAAGCAGTTCTTC. Its translation: CASSLASGQKQFF.

The CDR3 nucleotides read TGTGCCAGCAGCCCCCCGGGACAGTTACTCTATGGCTACACCTTC. It yields the protein CASSPPGQLLYGYTF. The rearrangement uses TRBV14 and TRBJ1-2; 7 bases match TRBD1. The CDR3 loop spans 15 amino acids. The ends lost 4 bases at V and 4 bases at J; junction bases unmatched: 9. Germline lookup yields CDR1 SGHDN and CDR2 FVKESK.

This clone was picked up a small number of times. The V gene is TRBV4-1, the J gene TRBJ2-1; TRBD2 matches at 16 bases. CDR3 length equals 19 residues. Germline V gene sequence: CDR1 MGHRA, CDR2 YSYEKL. The junction had 2 bases not matched to a gene; V was cut back by 0 bases and J by 0 bases. Written as DNA, the CDR3 is TGCGCCAGCAGCCAAGAGGGACTAGCGGGAGGGCCCTCCTACAATGAGCAGTTCTTC. This sequence encodes CASSQEGLAGGPSYNEQFF.

The genes are TRBV9 and TRBJ2-1, with 11 bases fitting TRBD2. With V trimmed by 4 bases and J by 10 bases, 7 bases remained unmatched. CDR3 length: 14 amino acids. Germline assignment: CDR1 SGDLS and CDR2 YYNGEE. This chain's CDR3 is CASSPAGLAEEQFF. The CDR3, as DNA: TGTGCCAGCAGCCCAGCGGGACTAGCGGAGGAGCAGTTCTTC.

The chain links TRBV21-1 to TRBJ2-7; TRBD2, as called in the table, went unchecked against the DNA. TRBV21-1 constitutes a pseudogene. The length of the CDR3 is 13 residues. CDR3 in amino acids: CASRASGPYEQYF. CDR3 nucleotide sequence: TGTGCCAGCAGGGCTAGCGGTCCCTACGAGCAGTACTTC.

V gene TRBV5-1 combines with J gene TRBJ2-7; 7 nucleotides agree with TRBD2. Germline V CDR1 and CDR2: SGHRS, YFSETQ. The CDR3 is 15 residues long. Trimming removed 1 base from V and 0 bases from J; junction bases left unmatched: 4. CDR3 sequence reads: CASSLFGLDSYEQYF. The CDR3 DNA follows: TGCGCCAGCAGCTTGTTCGGACTAGACTCCTACGAGCAGTACTTC.

V and J are TRBV6-5 and TRBJ2-5; the D is unclear. The J call is doubtful: the DNA matches TRBJ2-7 better. Germline V gene lookup returns CDR1 MNHEY and CDR2 SVGAGI. The CDR3 contains 11 residues. DNA for the CDR3: TGTGCCAGCAGTCCTCCCCCCGAGCAGTACTTC. Translated, it gives CASSPPPEQYF.

This clone came up once. The chain couples TRBV28 to TRBJ2-4; 8 nucleotides align to TRBD1. Trimming removed 5 bases from V and 6 bases from J; junction bases left unmatched: 9. The CDR3 is made up of 15 amino acids. CDR1 is MDHEN, CDR2 SYDVKM, per germline. As DNA, the CDR3 is TGTGCCAGCAGTACGACGCGGACAGGGACAAACATTCAGTACTTC. Translating it yields CASSTTRTGTNIQYF.

Turning to this clone: This specimen includes other DNA sequences encoding the same CDR3. V is TRBV30 and J is TRBJ2-5; TRBD1 might be the D (6 bases). V was clipped by 0 bases and J by 5 bases, with 7 bases between them. CDR1 is GTSNPN and CDR2 is SVGIG in the germline V gene (reference sequence). CDR3 size: 12 residues. The DNA for the CDR3 is TGTGCCTGGAGTGTAGGGGGTGAGACCCAGTACTTC. Encoded protein: CAWSVGGETQYF.

This chain uses TRBV28 with TRBJ1-5; 10 nucleotides line up with TRBD1. Trimming cost V 5 bases and J 7 bases; bases outside gene matches: 5. The CDR3 runs 14 residues. Germline V gene lookup returns CDR1 MDHEN and CDR2 SYDVKM. CDR3 in amino acids: CASSIGQGVQPQHF. As DNA, the CDR3 is TGTGCCAGCAGTATAGGACAGGGGGTGCAGCCCCAGCATTTT.

This clone came up a few times. The J gene is TRBJ2-7, the V gene TRBV4-3; D remains unclear. Germline-derived CDR1 and CDR2 are LGHNA and YSLEER. The V and J ends lost 1 base and 1 base respectively, with 5 bases between them. The CDR3 has 13 amino acids. The DNA for the CDR3 is TGCGCCAGCAGCCAAGTCGTATCCTACGAGCAGTACTTC. Translated, it gives CASSQVVSYEQYF.

This clone was counted between two and nine times. This chain's CDR3 is CASSARPSGVNTGELFF. In DNA form, the CDR3 reads TGTGCCAGCAGCGCCAGGCCTAGCGGGGTGAACACCGGGGAGCTGTTTTTT. The gene calls are TRBV5-8 and TRBJ2-2; TRBD2 aligns across 9 bases. Germline values: CDR1 SGHTS, CDR2 YDEGEE. The V and J ends lost 4 bases and 1 base, in that order; junction bases with no gene match: 8. This CDR3 comprises 17 residues.

The rearrangement uses TRBV27 and TRBJ2-5; D uncertain. Per the germline V gene, CDR1 is MNHEY and CDR2 is SMNVEV (reference sequence). Trimming took off 5 bases at V and 1 base at J, with 8 bases between the two ends. This CDR3 is built from 13 residues. The chain's CDR3 is CASSPLIQETQYF. DNA for the CDR3: TGTGCCAGCAGTCCCCTAATCCAAGAGACCCAGTACTTC.

The rearrangement links TRBV28 to TRBJ2-1, with TRBD2 matching over 8 bases. The CDR3 contains 15 residues. V trimming: 2 bases; J trimming: 8 bases; junction bases outside the gene matches: 8. Germline V gene data show CDR1 as MDHEN and CDR2 as SYDVKM. CDR3 protein: CASSLRAGELDEQFF. The CDR3 nucleotides are TGTGCCAGCAGTTTAAGAGCGGGAGAGTTAGATGAGCAGTTCTTC.

CDR3 amino acids: CASSPTGAESYEQYF. The CDR3 DNA reads as TGTGCCAGCAGCCCGACAGGGGCTGAGTCGTACGAGCAGTACTTC. The chain joins TRBV9 to TRBJ2-7; TRBD1 matches at 8 bases. Trimming at V came to 4 bases and at J to 4 bases, leaving 10 bases not matched to a gene. The CDR3 has 15 amino acids. Germline V lookup: CDR1 SGDLS, CDR2 YYNGEE.